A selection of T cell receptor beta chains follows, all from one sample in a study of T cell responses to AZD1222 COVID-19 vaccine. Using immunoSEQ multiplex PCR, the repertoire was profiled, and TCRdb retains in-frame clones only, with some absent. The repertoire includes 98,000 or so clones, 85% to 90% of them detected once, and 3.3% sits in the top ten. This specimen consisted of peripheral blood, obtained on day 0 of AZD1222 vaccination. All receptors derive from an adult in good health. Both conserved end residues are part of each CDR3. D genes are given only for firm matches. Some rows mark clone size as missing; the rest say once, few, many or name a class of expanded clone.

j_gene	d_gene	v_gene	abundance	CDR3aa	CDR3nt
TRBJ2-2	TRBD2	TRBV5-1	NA	CASSLGSGGGNTGELFF	TGCGCCAGCAGCTTGGGGAGCGGGGGTGGAAACACCGGGGAGCTGTTTTTT
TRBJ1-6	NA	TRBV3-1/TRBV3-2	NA	CASSQESPSSSYNSPLHF	TGTGCCAGCAGCCAAGAAAGCCCATCGAGCTCCTATAATTCACCCCTCCACTTT
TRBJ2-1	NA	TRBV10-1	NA	CASRDDGGNEQFF	TGCGCCAGCAGGGATGACGGAGGAAATGAGCAGTTCTTC
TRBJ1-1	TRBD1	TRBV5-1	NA	CASSEGQEGTEAFF	TGCGCCAGCAGCGAGGGACAGGAGGGCACTGAAGCTTTCTTT
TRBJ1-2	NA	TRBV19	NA	CATQPGGANYGYTF	TGTGCCACCCAGCCCGGGGGAGCTAACTATGGCTACACCTTC
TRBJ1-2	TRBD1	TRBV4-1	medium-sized	CASSQDSLGTGANYGYTF	TGCGCCAGCAGCCAAGATAGCTTAGGGACAGGGGCTAACTATGGCTACACCTTC
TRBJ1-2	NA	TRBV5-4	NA	CASSSTAPANYGYTF	TGTGCCAGCAGCTCAACAGCCCCGGCTAACTATGGCTACACCTTC
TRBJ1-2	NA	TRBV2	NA	CASSEARSGTNYGYTF	TGTGCCAGCAGTGAGGCGCGATCCGGGACTAACTATGGCTACACCTTC
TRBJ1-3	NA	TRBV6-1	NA	CASSDEPGNTIYF	TGTGCCAGCAGTGACGAACCTGGAAACACCATATATTTT
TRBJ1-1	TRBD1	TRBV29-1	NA	CSSRTGREAFF	TGCAGCTCCCGGACAGGTCGGGAAGCTTTCTTT
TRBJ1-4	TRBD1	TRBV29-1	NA	CSATPTSQGDKGEKLFF	TGCAGCGCAACACCAACCTCGCAGGGGGACAAAGGTGAAAAACTGTTTTTT
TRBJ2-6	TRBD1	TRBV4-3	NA	CASSRTGTGANVLTF	TGCGCCAGCAGTCGGACAGGGACCGGGGCCAACGTCCTGACTTTC
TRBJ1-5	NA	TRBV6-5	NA	CAISPGPKGPQHF	TGTGCCATCTCCCCAGGCCCAAAAGGGCCCCAGCATTTT
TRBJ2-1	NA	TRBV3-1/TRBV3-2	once	CASSPAAREQFF	TGTGCCAGCAGTCCGGCGGCGAGAGAGCAGTTCTTC
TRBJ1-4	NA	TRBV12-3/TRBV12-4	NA	CASSFVKVEKLFF	TGTGCCAGCAGTTTTGTTAAGGTTGAAAAACTGTTTTTT
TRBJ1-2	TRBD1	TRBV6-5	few	CASSRQGFGGYTF	TGTGCCAGCAGCCGACAGGGGTTCGGTGGCTACACCTTC
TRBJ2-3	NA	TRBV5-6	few	CASSLVSGGVDTQYF	TGTGCCAGCAGCTTGGTTTCAGGAGGGGTTGATACGCAGTATTTT
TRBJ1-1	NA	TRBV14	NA	CASSQNAAAEAFF	TGTGCCAGCAGCCAAAATGCGGCAGCTGAAGCTTTCTTT
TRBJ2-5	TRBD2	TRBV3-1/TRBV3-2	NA	CASSQDRWLAGGQRETQYF	TGTGCCAGCAGCCAAGATCGGTGGCTAGCGGGGGGCCAACGAGAGACCCAGTACTTC
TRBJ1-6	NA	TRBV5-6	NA	CASRRQKGPQPLHF	TGTGCCAGCAGACGCCAGAAGGGTCCGCAACCCCTCCACTTT
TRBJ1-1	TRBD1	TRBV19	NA	CASSILGQGSNTEAFF	TGTGCCAGTAGTATTTTGGGACAGGGGTCAAACACTGAAGCTTTCTTT
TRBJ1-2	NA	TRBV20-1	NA	CSATQLGGYTF	TGCAGTGCTACCCAACTCGGCGGCTACACCTTC